This T cell receptor (beta chain) originates from a study of shared clonotypes between healthy human individuals. The run depth of the assay was deep. Several immunoSEQ 96-well plates shared each subset's DNA, each plate a replicate. Clones were read by immunoSEQ multiplex PCR, and TCRdb kept only the in-frame ones, dropping some. The table has about 470,000 clones, around 79% seen once; the top ten hold over 10%. Germline values: CDR1 SGHTA, CDR2 FQGTGA. The CDR3 runs to 12 residues. The ends lost 4 bases at V and 7 bases at J; junction bases unmatched: 0. As concerns this clone: Other DNA sequences in this specimen translate into the identical CDR3.

Genomic DNA for unsorted samples was obtained from 70 million to 100 million PBMCs. V usage is TRBV7-3 and J usage is TRBJ2-1; TRBD2 matches at 8 bases. The sequence came from a woman in her forties in good health. Some clones in this sample may be carry-over from other donors' samples. The sample was PBMCs. The CDR3 reads CASSSGGNEQFF. Here the CDR3 DNA reads TGTGCCAGCAGCTCGGGGGGGAATGAGCAGTTCTTC.